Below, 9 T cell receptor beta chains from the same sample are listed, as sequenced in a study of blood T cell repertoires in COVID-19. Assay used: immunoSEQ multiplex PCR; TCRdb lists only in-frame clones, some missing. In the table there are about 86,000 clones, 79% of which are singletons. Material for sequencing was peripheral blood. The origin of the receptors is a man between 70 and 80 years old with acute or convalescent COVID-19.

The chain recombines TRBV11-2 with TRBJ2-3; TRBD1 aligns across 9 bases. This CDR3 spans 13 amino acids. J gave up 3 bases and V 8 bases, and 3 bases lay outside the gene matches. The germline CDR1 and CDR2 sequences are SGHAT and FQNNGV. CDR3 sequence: CASGTGSTDTQYF. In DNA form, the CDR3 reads TGTGCCAGCGGGACAGGGAGTACAGATACGCAGTATTTT.

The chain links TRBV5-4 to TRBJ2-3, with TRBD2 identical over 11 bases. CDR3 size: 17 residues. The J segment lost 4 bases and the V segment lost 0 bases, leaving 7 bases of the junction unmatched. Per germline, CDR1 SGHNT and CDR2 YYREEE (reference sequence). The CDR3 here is CASSLESSGGASDTQYF. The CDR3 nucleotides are TGTGCCAGCAGCTTGGAAAGTAGCGGGGGGGCCTCAGATACGCAGTATTTT.

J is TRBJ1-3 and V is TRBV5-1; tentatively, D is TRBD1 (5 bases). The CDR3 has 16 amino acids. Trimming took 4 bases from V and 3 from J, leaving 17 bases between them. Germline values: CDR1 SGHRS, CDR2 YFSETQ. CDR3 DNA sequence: TGCGCCAGCAGCCCCCTGGGAGGGGCTGGTGGAAACACCATATATTTT. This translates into CASSPLGGAGGNTIYF.

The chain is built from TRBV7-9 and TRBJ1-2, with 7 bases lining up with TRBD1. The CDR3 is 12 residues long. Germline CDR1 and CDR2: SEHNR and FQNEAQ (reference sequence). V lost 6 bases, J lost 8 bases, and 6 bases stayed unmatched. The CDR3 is CASRSGQRGYTF. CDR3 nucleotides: TGTGCCAGCAGATCGGGACAGCGCGGCTACACCTTC.

The CDR3 protein is CASGQGAGTEAFF. The CDR3 DNA reads as TGTGCCAGCGGTCAGGGGGCTGGCACTGAAGCTTTCTTT. The gene calls are TRBV6-5 and TRBJ1-1; 8 bases line up with TRBD1. The CDR3 runs to 13 residues. V gave up 8 bases and J gave up 4 bases; unmatched junction bases: 6. Germline-derived CDR1 and CDR2 are MNHEY and SVGAGI.

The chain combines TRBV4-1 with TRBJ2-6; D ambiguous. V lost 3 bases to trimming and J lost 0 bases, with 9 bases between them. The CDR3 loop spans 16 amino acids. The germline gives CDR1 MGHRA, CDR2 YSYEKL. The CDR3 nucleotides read TGCGCCAGCAGCCACCTAGTGGGCTCTGGGGCCAACGTCCTGACTTTC. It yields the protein CASSHLVGSGANVLTF.

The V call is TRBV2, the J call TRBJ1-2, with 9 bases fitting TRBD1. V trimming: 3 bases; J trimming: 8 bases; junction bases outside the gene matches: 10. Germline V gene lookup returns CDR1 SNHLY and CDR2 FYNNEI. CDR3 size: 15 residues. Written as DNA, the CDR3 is TGTGCCAGCAGTGATAAGGGACAGGGTTTGGGCGGCTACACCTTC. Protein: CASSDKGQGLGGYTF.

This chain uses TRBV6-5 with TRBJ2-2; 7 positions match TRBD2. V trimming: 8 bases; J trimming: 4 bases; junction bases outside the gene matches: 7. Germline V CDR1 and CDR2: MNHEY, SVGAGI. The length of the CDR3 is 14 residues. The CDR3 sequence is CASVGTGGTGELFF. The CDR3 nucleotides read TGTGCCAGCGTCGGGACGGGGGGCACCGGGGAGCTGTTTTTT.

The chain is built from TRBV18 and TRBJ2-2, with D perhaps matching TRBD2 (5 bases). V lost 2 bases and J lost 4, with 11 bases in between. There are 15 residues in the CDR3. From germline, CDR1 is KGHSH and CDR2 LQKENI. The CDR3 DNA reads TGTGCCAGCTCACCATATGATGAGGGCACCGGGGAGCTGTTTTTT. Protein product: CASSPYDEGTGELFF.